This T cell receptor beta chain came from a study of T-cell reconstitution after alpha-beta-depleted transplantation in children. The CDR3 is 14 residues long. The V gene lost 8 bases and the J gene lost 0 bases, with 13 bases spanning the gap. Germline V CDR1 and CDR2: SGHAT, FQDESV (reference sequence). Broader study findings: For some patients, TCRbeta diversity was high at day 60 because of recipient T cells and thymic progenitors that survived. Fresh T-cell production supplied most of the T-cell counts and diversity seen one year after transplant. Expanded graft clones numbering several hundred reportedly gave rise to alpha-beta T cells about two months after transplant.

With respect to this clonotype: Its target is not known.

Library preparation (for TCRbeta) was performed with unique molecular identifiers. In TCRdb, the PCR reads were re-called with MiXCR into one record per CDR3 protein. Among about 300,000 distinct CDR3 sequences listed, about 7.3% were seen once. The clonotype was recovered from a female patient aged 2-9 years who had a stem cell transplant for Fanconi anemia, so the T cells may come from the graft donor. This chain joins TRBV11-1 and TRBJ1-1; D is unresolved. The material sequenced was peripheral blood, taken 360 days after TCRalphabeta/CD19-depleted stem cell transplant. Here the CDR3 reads CASGDLSLNTEAFF. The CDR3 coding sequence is TGTGCCAGCGGTGACCTGTCCTTGAACACTGAAGCTTTCTTT. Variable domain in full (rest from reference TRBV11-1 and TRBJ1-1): EAEVAQSPRYKITEKSQAVAFWCDPISGHATLYWYRQILGQGPELLVQFQDESVVDDSQLPKDRFSAERLKGVDSTLKIQPAELGDSAMYLCASGDLSLNTEAFFGQGTRLTVV.